The 20 T cell receptor beta chains below were found in one sample sequenced in a study of T cell responses to AZD1222 COVID-19 vaccine. Profiling relied on immunoSEQ multiplex PCR, and the TCRdb table lists in-frame clones only, not all of them. Found here are roughly 150,000 clones, approximately 88% of them singletons; the top ten hold around 2.1%. Sequences were derived from peripheral blood, sampled on day 0 of AZD1222 vaccination. These receptors originate from an adult in good health.

The rearrangement uses TRBV5-1 and TRBJ1-2; D possibly corresponds to TRBD1 (6 bases). CDR3 length equals 14 residues. The V end was cut by 4 bases, the J end by 4 bases, with 14 bases between. CDR1 and CDR2 from the germline V gene are SGHRS and YFSETQ. The CDR3 DNA reads TGCGCCAGCAGCATCCAACAGGGAACCTATGGCTACACCTTC. Translating gives CASSIQQGTYGYTF.

This clone was observed a handful of times. The V gene is TRBV6-1, the J gene TRBJ1-5; 10 bases are shared with TRBD1. Germline CDR1 is MNHNS and CDR2 is SASEGT. The trim removed 0 bases at V and 0 bases at J, leaving 20 bases unmatched. This CDR3 comprises 23 residues. The CDR3 coding sequence is TGTGCCAGCAGTGAAGCGCGGCGATTGGGACAGGGGAATTTTCATTATAGCAATCAGCCCCAGCATTTT. This sequence encodes CASSEARRLGQGNFHYSNQPQHF.

The table lists this clone with a few counts. The chain couples TRBV30 to TRBJ2-7; TRBD2 aligns across 10 bases. The junction had 12 bases not matched to a gene; V was cut back by 7 bases and J by 0 bases. Germline V lookup: CDR1 GTSNPN, CDR2 SVGIG (reference sequence). This CDR3 is built from 16 residues. CDR3 loop: CASLGLADGSSYEQYF. DNA of the CDR3: TGTGCCTCTCTAGGACTAGCGGATGGTAGCTCCTACGAGCAGTACTTC.

V gene TRBV24-1 combines with J gene TRBJ2-7; possibly TRBD1 for D (5 bases). V was clipped by 4 bases and J by 6 bases, with 18 bases between them. Germline V lookup: CDR1 KGHDR, CDR2 SFDVKD. This CDR3 is built from 15 residues. CDR3 residues: CATSDPAGPGSEQYF. The CDR3 DNA reads TGTGCCACCAGTGACCCCGCCGGCCCAGGGTCCGAGCAGTACTTC.

The chain recombines TRBV7-2 with TRBJ1-2; TRBD1 matches at 7 bases. With 5 bases clipped from V and 3 bases from J, the junction kept 3 bases outside the gene matches. The CDR3 consists of 13 residues. Looked up from germline, CDR1 is SGHTA and CDR2 is FQGNSA. The CDR3 reads CASSLDRDYGYTF. Here the CDR3 DNA reads TGTGCCAGCAGCCTTGACAGGGACTATGGCTACACCTTC.

This clone has only one observation. V is TRBV6-5 and J is TRBJ2-1; 10 bases are shared with TRBD2. CDR3 length: 15 residues. After removal of 5 bases from V and 4 bases from J, the junction contained 5 bases not matched to a gene. CDR1 is MNHEY, CDR2 SVGAGI, per germline. This chain's CDR3 is CASSTTSGAYNEQFF. CDR3 nucleotide sequence: TGTGCCAGCAGTACAACTAGCGGGGCATACAATGAGCAGTTCTTC.

The chain employs TRBV6-5 and TRBJ1-1, with 9 positions matching TRBD1. The germline V gene has CDR1 MNHEY and CDR2 SVGAGI. The ends lost 7 bases at V and 5 bases at J; junction bases unmatched: 5. The CDR3 runs to 13 residues. In DNA, the CDR3 is TGTGCCAGCACTCTGACAGGGGGGACTGAAGCTTTCTTT. It yields the protein CASTLTGGTEAFF.

The V gene is TRBV5-4, the J gene TRBJ1-2; D unclear. The germline CDR1 and CDR2 sequences are SGHNT and YYREEE (reference sequence). The V end lost 0 bases, the J end lost 8 bases, and 20 bases lay between the germline ends. The CDR3 contains 16 residues. Here the CDR3 DNA reads TGTGCCAGCAGCTTGGACGCGTGGGCCTCCGCGGACGGCTACACCTTC. Protein sequence: CASSLDAWASADGYTF.

The V gene is TRBV7-8, the J gene TRBJ1-2; TRBD1 matches at 7 bases. The CDR3 length is 13 residues. Germline V gene sequence: CDR1 SGHVS, CDR2 FQNEAQ. After removal of 5 bases from V and 2 bases from J, the junction contained 2 bases not matched to a gene. For the CDR3, the DNA is TGTGCCAGCAGCCGGGGACAGAACTATGGCTACACCTTC. It translates to CASSRGQNYGYTF.

The chain employs TRBV28 and TRBJ1-2, with D maybe TRBD1 (5 bases). The V end lost 1 base, the J end lost 7 bases, and 13 bases lay between the germline ends. The CDR3 has 14 residues. The germline gives CDR1 MDHEN, CDR2 SYDVKM. For the CDR3, the DNA is TGTGCCAGCAGTTTATTGCCAGGGACGGGTGGCTACACCTTC. It yields the protein CASSLLPGTGGYTF.

This clone was recorded a few times. The chain carries TRBV6-5 and TRBJ2-5, with a possible D match to TRBD2 (5 bases). The germline V and J ends were trimmed by 6 bases and 2 bases, with 13 bases remaining between them. The CDR3 spans 14 residues. CDR1 and CDR2 (germline): MNHEY, SVGAGI. In nucleotides, the CDR3 is TGTGCCAGCAGCCCCGGACTGGTGCAAGAGACCCAGTACTTC. Translation gives CASSPGLVQETQYF.

This clone appeared a single time. This rearrangement joins TRBV20-1 to TRBJ2-5; no firm D call. The germline gives CDR1 DFQATT, CDR2 SNEGSKA (reference sequence). Trimming cost V 3 bases and J 2 bases, with 13 bases left between them. The CDR3 contains 14 residues. The CDR3 DNA sequence: TGCAGTGCTAGTCTGCCGTCAGGACAAGAGACCCAGTACTTC. Encoded protein: CSASLPSGQETQYF.

Written as DNA, the CDR3 is TGTGCCAGCAGTGAAGAGAACGGGACCCCCTACGAGCAGTACTTC. Translating gives CASSEENGTPYEQYF. V and J are TRBV6-1 and TRBJ2-7; D possibly uses TRBD1 or TRBD2 (5 bases each). Trimming removed 1 base from V and 2 bases from J, with 12 bases in between. This CDR3 spans 15 amino acids. In germline, CDR1 is MNHNS, CDR2 SASEGT.

This clone appeared a single time. The chain uses TRBV10-3 and TRBJ1-1; D gene ambiguous. V gave up 3 bases and J gave up 3 bases, with 11 bases separating them. This CDR3 contains 14 residues. CDR1 ENHRY and CDR2 SYGVKD come from the germline V gene. The CDR3 is CAISDRSRDTEAFF. The CDR3 nucleotides are TGTGCCATCAGTGACCGTTCGAGGGACACTGAAGCTTTCTTT.

This clone has ten or more counts. This chain joins TRBV18 and TRBJ2-3, with 10 bases identical to TRBD2. In germline, CDR1 is KGHSH, CDR2 LQKENI. V shed 3 bases and J 10 bases; nucleotides not matched to a gene: 1. This CDR3 has 12 residues. CDR3 in amino acids: CASSPGLAAQYF. CDR3 nucleotide sequence: TGTGCCAGCTCACCCGGACTAGCGGCGCAGTATTTT. The entire variable domain, with the rest obtained from reference TRBV18 and TRBJ2-3, is as follows: NAGVMQNPRHLVRRRGQEARLRCSPMKGHSHVYWYRQLPEEGLKFMVYLQKENIIDESGMPKERFSAEFPKEGPSILRIQQVVRGDSAAYFCASSPGLAAQYFGPGTRLTVL.

Points on this clone: The same CDR3 also results from other DNA sequences found in this sample. The rearrangement uses TRBV12-3 or TRBV12-4 and TRBJ1-6; D uncertain. V was trimmed by 2 bases and J by 8 bases, leaving 7 bases between them. The CDR3 totals 13 residues. CDR3 DNA: TGTGCCAGCAGTTTATTGAGGGATTCACCCCTCCACTTT. This translates into CASSLLRDSPLHF.

The chain is built from TRBV28 and TRBJ2-4; D call uncertain. The V end lost 2 bases, the J end lost 0 bases, and 8 bases lay between the germline ends. Germline loops: CDR1 MDHEN, CDR2 SYDVKM. The CDR3 is 15 residues long. The CDR3 region has the DNA TGTGCCAGCAGTTTAGGGATTCTAGCCAAAAACATTCAGTACTTC. As protein: CASSLGILAKNIQYF.

This chain uses TRBV5-1 with TRBJ2-3, with TRBD2 matching over 7 bases. The CDR3 covers 16 residues. V was clipped by 4 bases and J by 4 bases; unmatched bases: 12. Germline-derived CDR1 and CDR2 are SGHRS and YFSETQ. This CDR3 is CASSIGAGVSADTQYF. CDR3 DNA: TGCGCCAGCAGCATTGGGGCGGGAGTTTCCGCAGATACGCAGTATTTT.

This sequence joins TRBV11-3 and TRBJ2-5; D is unresolved. This CDR3 region has 14 residues. V was pared by 5 bases and J by 4 bases, with 14 bases between. Germline V CDR1 and CDR2: SGHNT, YENEEA. The CDR3: CASSQSPMSETQYF. The CDR3 DNA sequence: TGTGCCAGCAGCCAAAGCCCGATGTCAGAGACCCAGTACTTC. Full variable domain (rest looked up from reference TRBV11-3 and TRBJ2-5): EAGVVQSPRYKIIEKKQPVAFWCNPISGHNTLYWYLQNLGQGPELLIRYENEEAVDDSQLPKDRFSAERLKGVDSTLKIQPAELGDSAVYLCASSQSPMSETQYFGPGTRLLVL.

V gene TRBV19 combines with J gene TRBJ1-4; unclear D gene. Germline lookup yields CDR1 LNHDA and CDR2 SQIVND (reference sequence). With 5 bases removed from V and 7 bases from J, the gap between germline ends came to 26 bases. The CDR3 contains 18 residues. In nucleotides, the CDR3 is TGTGCCAGTAGTCGCCCCCTCCTCGGGGTGGAGAGGCTTGAAAAACTGTTTTTT. Protein product: CASSRPLLGVERLEKLFF.